This T cell receptor beta chain appears in the sequencing data of a study of shared clonotypes between healthy human individuals (dated by TCRdb to about 2020). The study in broad terms: Three men and two women, aged 18 to 49 years, made up the cohort. Different laboratories and diverse techniques were used to prepare libraries and sequence TCR repertoires, to increase sequencing depth and limit assay-specific biases. Leukapheresis yielded between about 0.94 and 9.5 billion PBMCs per donor. Per donor, three plates each were used for CD4 naive and CD4 memory, two for CD8 naive, and one for CD8 memory. To estimate repertoire size and how much clonotypes are shared between individuals, the study performed deep sequencing of blood TCR repertoires from 4 to 6 healthy adults.

The full study reports these points: Higher generation probabilities were observed for clonotypes shared by all four sorted-subset donors than for non-shared clonotypes. Because the study included only a small number of donors, the genetic and exposure-history diversity represented was limited. Estimated clonotype richness was generally larger for naive than for memory subsets. Rarefaction of sorted-subset datasets indicated incomplete sequencing despite the large sequencing depth. Pairwise subsampling led to the expectation that sequencing depth would affect the degree of clonotype sharing among donors. About 4.5% of naive CD4, around 4% of naive CD8, around 2.3% of memory CD4, and more than 0.35% of memory CD8 clonotypes were shared across several donors. Sampling was restricted to blood, and TCR repertoires in tissue are likely to differ from TCR repertoires in blood.

On this clone itself: Its antigen is still unknown. No qualities accompany the bases; no much larger clone lies one base away.

Using the deep immunoSEQ assay, multiplex PCR amplified TCR CDR3 regions from genomic DNA. For each cell subset, the extracted genomic DNA was distributed evenly across all wells of several immunoSEQ 96-well plates, and each plate served as one replicate. For sorted subsets, 200 to 250 ng of genomic DNA, equivalent to 25,000 to 35,000 T cell genomes, went into each replicate PCR. Purified libraries were measured with a Qubit 3.0 fluorometer, size-checked on a Bioanalyzer 2100, and measured again with the KAPA Library Quantification kit. Every immunoSEQ 96-well plate was sequenced on a dedicated single-read 150-cycle Illumina NextSeq 550 flow cell. Regarding the original processing steps: The immunoSEQ output contained only junctional sequences without quality scores, so filtering could not match that applied to full-length reads. To assign V/J genes and CDR3, sequences were annotated using PyIR, a Python wrapper for IgBLAST v1.9, with IMGT germline references. Reads with weak V/J assignments (E-value above 1e-6), missing CDR3, stop codons, out-of-frame junctions, or ambiguous translated residues were removed. V3J clonotypes were defined as sequences sharing an identical inferred V gene, J gene, and CDR3 amino acid sequence. Percentage overlap between repertoires was computed as shared unique clonotypes divided by the size of the smaller repertoire. RTK rarefaction, the Chao1 estimator, and Recon v2.1 estimates of unobserved clonotypes were used to assess repertoire richness. OLGA was used to compute generation probabilities for all TCRbeta clonotypes that the gDNA method yielded from four donors. TCRdb holds this immuneACCESS table with in-frame rearrangements only. Some clones are missing; in checked studies, unresolved V genes explain under half, and the rest has no known cause. The DNA gave D and trimming, while V, J and clone size come from that table. Recorded for this sample are over a million clones; roughly 97% of them occurred a single time. Together, the top ten hold approximately 1.1% of the sample.

Healthy HIV-negative adults with no recently reported acute infections or vaccinations were included as donors. All donors were Caucasian adults living in Nashville, Tennessee, USA. CD4+ T cells were enriched through magnetic negative selection, after which naive cells were positively selected on CD45RA and the remaining negative fraction served as the memory subset. After blood collection by leukapheresis, PBMCs were isolated using Ficoll-Histopaque density gradient centrifugation and then cryopreserved in the vapor phase of liquid nitrogen. Purity and quantity of every magnetically sorted T cell population were checked by analytical flow cytometry. Genomic DNA was isolated from every sorted fraction and measured by UV absorbance on a Nanodrop 2000c. The material sequenced was naive CD4+ T cells sorted from blood. Explained via the paper, the cell subset or site label denotes: CD45RA+ positively selected. This TCR was sampled from a man aged 25-45 years in good health.

The DNA sequence follows: TGTGCCAGTAGTAACAACTATGGCTACACCTTC. The encoded protein is CASSNNYGYTF. The chain joins TRBV19 to TRBJ1-2; no confident D gene assignment can be made. V lost 4 bases and J lost 2 bases; the stretch between them is 2 bases long. The CDR3 spans 11 residues, from the cysteine through the phenylalanine. Of all the DNA, just the CDR3 is kept, 33 bases in frame from base 1. CDR1 and CDR2 (LNHDA, SQIVND) derive from the germline V gene (reference sequence).